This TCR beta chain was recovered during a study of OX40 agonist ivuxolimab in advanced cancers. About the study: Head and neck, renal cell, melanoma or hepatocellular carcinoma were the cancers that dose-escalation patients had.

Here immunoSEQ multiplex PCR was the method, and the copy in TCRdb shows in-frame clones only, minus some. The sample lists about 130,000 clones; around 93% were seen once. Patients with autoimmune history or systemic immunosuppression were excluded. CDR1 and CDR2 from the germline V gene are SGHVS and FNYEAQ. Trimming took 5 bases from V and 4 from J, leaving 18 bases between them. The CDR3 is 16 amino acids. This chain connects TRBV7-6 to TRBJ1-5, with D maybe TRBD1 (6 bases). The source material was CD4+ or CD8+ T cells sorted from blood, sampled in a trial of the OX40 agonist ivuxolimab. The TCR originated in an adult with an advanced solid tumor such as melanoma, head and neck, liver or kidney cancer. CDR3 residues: CASSQRYGDTNQPQHF. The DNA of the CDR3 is TGTGCCAGCAGCCAGCGCTATGGGGACACTAATCAGCCCCAGCATTTT.